This T cell receptor (beta chain) was captured by sequencing in a study of regulatory T cells in long-lasting Graves disease. TCR beta libraries were built with iRepertoire HTBI primers and Arm-PCR of CDR3 regions. TCRdb recomputed calls from the multiplex PCR reads with MiXCR, one row per CDR3 protein. The sample comprises about 460,000 distinct CDR3 sequences, about 22% of which are singletons, and about an eighth rests with the top ten. The CDR3 has 15 residues. The V end lost 1 base, the J end lost 5 bases, and 15 bases lay between the germline ends. CDR1 is SGHVS and CDR2 is FQNEAQ in the germline V gene. The time point was: persistent/refractory GD, antithyroid drugs over 5 years with positive TRAb. Scientists built the TCR library using RNA that was extracted from PBMCs. Graves' disease diagnosis was established per American Thyroid Association guidelines.

The sample consisted of peripheral blood mononuclear cells (PBMCs), taken when the disease was refractory, from a patient treated with antithyroid drugs. This sequence was found in a female donor with Graves disease. The chain joins TRBV7-8 to TRBJ2-7, with D perhaps assigned TRBD1 or TRBD2 (5 bases each). CDR3 sequence (DNA): TGTGCCAGCAGCTTAGTTGGGACGGGGCGCGACGAGCAGTACTTC. Protein product: CASSLVGTGRDEQYF.